This TCR beta chain was sequenced in a study of T cells after yellow fever vaccination. TCRdb recomputed calls from the 5' RACE reads with MiXCR, one row per CDR3 protein. The sample carries approximately 600,000 distinct CDR3 sequences, roughly an eighth recorded once. CDR3 length equals 15 residues. Per germline, CDR1 SGHTA and CDR2 FQGNSA. The junction had 5 bases not matched to a gene; V was cut back by 5 bases and J by 3 bases. This clonotype was sampled from a man under 40 who received the YFV17D yellow fever vaccine. The sample was PBMCs, taken on the day of the yellow fever booster vaccination. V and J are TRBV7-2 and TRBJ2-7, with TRBD2 identical over 12 bases. The CDR3 protein is CASSTTSGRYYEQYF. The CDR3 DNA reads TGTGCCAGCAGCACAACTAGCGGGAGGTACTACGAGCAGTACTTC.